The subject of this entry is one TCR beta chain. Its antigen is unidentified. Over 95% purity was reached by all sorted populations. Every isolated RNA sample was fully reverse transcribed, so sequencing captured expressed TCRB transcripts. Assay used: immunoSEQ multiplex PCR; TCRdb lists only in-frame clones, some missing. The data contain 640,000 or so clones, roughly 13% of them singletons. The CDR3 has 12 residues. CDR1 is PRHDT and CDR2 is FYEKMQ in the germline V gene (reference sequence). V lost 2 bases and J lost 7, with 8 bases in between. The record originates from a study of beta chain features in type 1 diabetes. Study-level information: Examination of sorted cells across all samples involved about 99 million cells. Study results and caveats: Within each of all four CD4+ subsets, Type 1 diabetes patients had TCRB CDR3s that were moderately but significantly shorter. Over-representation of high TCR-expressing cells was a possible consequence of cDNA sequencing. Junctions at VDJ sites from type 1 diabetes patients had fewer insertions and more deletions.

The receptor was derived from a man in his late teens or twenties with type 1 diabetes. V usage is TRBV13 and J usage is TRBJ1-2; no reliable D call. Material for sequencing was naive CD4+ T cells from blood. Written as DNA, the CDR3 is TGTGCCAGCAGCTTAAGAATGGGTGGCTACACCTTC. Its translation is CASSLRMGGYTF.